These 12 T cell receptor beta chains share one sample of origin, sequenced in a study of T cells in localized non-small cell lung cancer. Here immunoSEQ multiplex PCR was the method, and the copy in TCRdb shows in-frame clones only, minus some. The sample lists more than 20,000 clones; about 90% were seen once. Source: peripheral blood, taken before any cancer treatment. The receptors derive from a male donor aged 60 or older with stage I squamous cell lung carcinoma.

The chain has TRBV10-3 and TRBJ1-5, with TRBD1 as a possible D gene (6 bases). Germline V CDR1 and CDR2: ENHRY, SYGVKD. The CDR3 is 14 amino acids. V lost 5 bases to trimming and J lost 3 bases, with 11 bases between them. As DNA, the CDR3 is TGTGCCATCAGTAGCAGGGGAGACAATCAGCCCCAGCATTTT. Translated: CAISSRGDNQPQHF.

This clone was seen a few times. The rearrangement joins TRBV19 to TRBJ1-1, with D unresolved. CDR1 and CDR2 from the germline V gene are LNHDA and SQIVND (reference sequence). V lost 6 bases, J lost 0 bases, and 11 bases lay in between. This CDR3 contains 14 residues. In nucleotides, the CDR3 is TGTGCCAGTAGCTATAGTTCGCTGAACACTGAAGCTTTCTTT. It yields the protein CASSYSSLNTEAFF.

The chain has TRBV6-6 and TRBJ2-5, with D tentatively TRBD1 or TRBD2 (5 bases each). This CDR3 is 14 amino acids long. Germline V gene sequence: CDR1 MNHNY, CDR2 SVGAGI (reference sequence). The V end lost 2 bases, the J end lost 3 bases, and 10 bases lay between the germline ends. The CDR3 coding sequence is TGTGCCAGCAGTTACACGGGGCGGAAAGAGACCCAGTACTTC. Residues: CASSYTGRKETQYF.

The chain joins TRBV30 to TRBJ1-6, with D possibly TRBD1 on 6 matching bases. This CDR3 spans 13 amino acids. V lost 1 base and J lost 10, with 11 bases in between. CDR1 is GTSNPN, CDR2 SVGIG, per germline (reference sequence). The chain's CDR3 is CAWSADSWSPLHF. The CDR3 region has the DNA TGTGCCTGGAGTGCGGACAGCTGGTCACCCCTCCACTTT.

This clone was detected a few times. The chain joins TRBV19 to TRBJ1-1, with 11 bases fitting TRBD1. The CDR3 length is 15 residues. In germline, CDR1 is LNHDA, CDR2 SQIVND (reference sequence). V trimming: 10 bases; J trimming: 0 bases; junction bases outside the gene matches: 7. The CDR3 is CATDRGPFMNTEAFF. The CDR3 region has the DNA TGTGCCACGGACAGGGGGCCGTTCATGAACACTGAAGCTTTCTTT.

The chain couples TRBV10-3 to TRBJ2-4, with no clear D. This CDR3 region has 12 residues. Germline V gene lookup returns CDR1 ENHRY and CDR2 SYGVKD. The ends were cut back, 10 bases at V and 5 bases at J, with 12 bases in the middle. CDR3 loop: CASARAENIQYF. CDR3 sequence (DNA): TGTGCCAGTGCCCGGGCCGAAAACATTCAGTACTTC.

This rearrangement joins TRBV19 to TRBJ1-2; 8 nucleotides line up with TRBD1. This CDR3 has 14 amino acids. Trimming removed 6 bases from V and 1 base from J; junction bases left unmatched: 4. CDR1 and CDR2 (germline): LNHDA, SQIVND (reference sequence). CDR3 region: CASSQGAINYGYTF. The CDR3 nucleotides are TGTGCCAGTAGCCAGGGGGCTATTAACTATGGCTACACCTTC. The variable domain in full, with the rest retrieved from reference TRBV19 and TRBJ1-2, is DGGITQSPKYLFRKEGQNVTLSCEQNLNHDAMYWYRQDPGQGLRLIYYSQIVNDFQKGDIAEGYSVSREKKESFPLTVTSAQKNPTAFYLCASSQGAINYGYTFGSGTRLTVV.

The chain carries TRBV7-3 and TRBJ2-7; 9 positions match TRBD2. The V gene end was trimmed by 5 bases and the J gene end by 2 bases; junction bases not matched to a gene: 7. The CDR3 has 15 residues. The germline gives CDR1 SGHTA, CDR2 FQGTGA. The CDR3 DNA follows: TGTGCCAGCAGCCTATCCGGGACTAGCACCTACGAGCAGTACTTC. The encoded protein is CASSLSGTSTYEQYF.

The chain employs TRBV19 and TRBJ1-2; 8 bases are shared with TRBD1. V lost 4 bases and J lost 5; bases outside the gene matches: 18. This CDR3 contains 18 residues. The germline V gene has CDR1 LNHDA and CDR2 SQIVND (reference sequence). The CDR3 DNA follows: TGTGCCAGTAGTACGACAGGGGTGAGGGGCCCCGCCCCATATGGCTACACCTTC. Residues: CASSTTGVRGPAPYGYTF.

This chain joins TRBV18 and TRBJ2-7; D perhaps matches TRBD1 (5 bases). Trimming left V 3 bases short and J 3 bases short, with 9 bases between. CDR1 and CDR2 (germline): KGHSH, LQKENI. This CDR3 is built from 13 residues. The chain's CDR3 is CASSPDSLYEQYF. CDR3 in DNA: TGTGCCAGCTCACCCGACAGTCTCTACGAGCAGTACTTC.

The CDR3 bases are TGTGCCAGCGGACCGGGTGGGACGCCCCTGAGCTCCTACGAGCAGTACTTC. Protein product: CASGPGGTPLSSYEQYF. V and J are TRBV27 and TRBJ2-7, with D tentatively TRBD1 or TRBD2 (5 bases each). Trimming took off 8 bases at V and 0 bases at J, with 23 bases between the two ends. The CDR3 covers 17 residues. Germline loops: CDR1 MNHEY, CDR2 SMNVEV (reference sequence).

The rearrangement uses TRBV4-1 and TRBJ2-7, with D uncertain. The CDR3 contains 13 residues. Germline assignment: CDR1 MGHRA and CDR2 YSYEKL. V lost 0 bases to trimming and J lost 3 bases, with 6 bases between them. The CDR3 spells CASSQDRSYEQYF. The CDR3, as DNA: TGCGCCAGCAGCCAAGATAGAAGCTACGAGCAGTACTTC.